This TCR beta chain was identified in a study of cytomegalovirus exposure and HLA in healthy donors. General observations from the study: Apart from CMV serostatus, no immune exposure information was available. The later analysis indicated that the majority of CMV-associated TCR beta chains appeared HLA-restricted.

The PCR used 60 Vbeta and 13 Jbeta primers. The repertoire was sequenced with immunoSEQ multiplex PCR; TCRdb's copy has only in-frame clones and lacks some. In all, the sample yields about 170,000 clones. On this clone itself: Its antigen is undetermined.

This CDR3 contains 14 residues. From germline, CDR1 is SGHRS and CDR2 YFSETQ. Trimming left V 8 bases short and J 0 bases short, with 15 bases between. Sequencing used PBMCs. This TCR derives from a woman between 18 and 30 years old in good health and CMV-seropositive. The chain couples TRBV5-1 to TRBJ2-7; tentatively, D is TRBD2 (5 bases). As DNA, the CDR3 is TGCGCCAGTCTTAAGGACTCGAGCTCCTACGAGCAGTACTTC. Amino acid sequence: CASLKDSSSYEQYF.